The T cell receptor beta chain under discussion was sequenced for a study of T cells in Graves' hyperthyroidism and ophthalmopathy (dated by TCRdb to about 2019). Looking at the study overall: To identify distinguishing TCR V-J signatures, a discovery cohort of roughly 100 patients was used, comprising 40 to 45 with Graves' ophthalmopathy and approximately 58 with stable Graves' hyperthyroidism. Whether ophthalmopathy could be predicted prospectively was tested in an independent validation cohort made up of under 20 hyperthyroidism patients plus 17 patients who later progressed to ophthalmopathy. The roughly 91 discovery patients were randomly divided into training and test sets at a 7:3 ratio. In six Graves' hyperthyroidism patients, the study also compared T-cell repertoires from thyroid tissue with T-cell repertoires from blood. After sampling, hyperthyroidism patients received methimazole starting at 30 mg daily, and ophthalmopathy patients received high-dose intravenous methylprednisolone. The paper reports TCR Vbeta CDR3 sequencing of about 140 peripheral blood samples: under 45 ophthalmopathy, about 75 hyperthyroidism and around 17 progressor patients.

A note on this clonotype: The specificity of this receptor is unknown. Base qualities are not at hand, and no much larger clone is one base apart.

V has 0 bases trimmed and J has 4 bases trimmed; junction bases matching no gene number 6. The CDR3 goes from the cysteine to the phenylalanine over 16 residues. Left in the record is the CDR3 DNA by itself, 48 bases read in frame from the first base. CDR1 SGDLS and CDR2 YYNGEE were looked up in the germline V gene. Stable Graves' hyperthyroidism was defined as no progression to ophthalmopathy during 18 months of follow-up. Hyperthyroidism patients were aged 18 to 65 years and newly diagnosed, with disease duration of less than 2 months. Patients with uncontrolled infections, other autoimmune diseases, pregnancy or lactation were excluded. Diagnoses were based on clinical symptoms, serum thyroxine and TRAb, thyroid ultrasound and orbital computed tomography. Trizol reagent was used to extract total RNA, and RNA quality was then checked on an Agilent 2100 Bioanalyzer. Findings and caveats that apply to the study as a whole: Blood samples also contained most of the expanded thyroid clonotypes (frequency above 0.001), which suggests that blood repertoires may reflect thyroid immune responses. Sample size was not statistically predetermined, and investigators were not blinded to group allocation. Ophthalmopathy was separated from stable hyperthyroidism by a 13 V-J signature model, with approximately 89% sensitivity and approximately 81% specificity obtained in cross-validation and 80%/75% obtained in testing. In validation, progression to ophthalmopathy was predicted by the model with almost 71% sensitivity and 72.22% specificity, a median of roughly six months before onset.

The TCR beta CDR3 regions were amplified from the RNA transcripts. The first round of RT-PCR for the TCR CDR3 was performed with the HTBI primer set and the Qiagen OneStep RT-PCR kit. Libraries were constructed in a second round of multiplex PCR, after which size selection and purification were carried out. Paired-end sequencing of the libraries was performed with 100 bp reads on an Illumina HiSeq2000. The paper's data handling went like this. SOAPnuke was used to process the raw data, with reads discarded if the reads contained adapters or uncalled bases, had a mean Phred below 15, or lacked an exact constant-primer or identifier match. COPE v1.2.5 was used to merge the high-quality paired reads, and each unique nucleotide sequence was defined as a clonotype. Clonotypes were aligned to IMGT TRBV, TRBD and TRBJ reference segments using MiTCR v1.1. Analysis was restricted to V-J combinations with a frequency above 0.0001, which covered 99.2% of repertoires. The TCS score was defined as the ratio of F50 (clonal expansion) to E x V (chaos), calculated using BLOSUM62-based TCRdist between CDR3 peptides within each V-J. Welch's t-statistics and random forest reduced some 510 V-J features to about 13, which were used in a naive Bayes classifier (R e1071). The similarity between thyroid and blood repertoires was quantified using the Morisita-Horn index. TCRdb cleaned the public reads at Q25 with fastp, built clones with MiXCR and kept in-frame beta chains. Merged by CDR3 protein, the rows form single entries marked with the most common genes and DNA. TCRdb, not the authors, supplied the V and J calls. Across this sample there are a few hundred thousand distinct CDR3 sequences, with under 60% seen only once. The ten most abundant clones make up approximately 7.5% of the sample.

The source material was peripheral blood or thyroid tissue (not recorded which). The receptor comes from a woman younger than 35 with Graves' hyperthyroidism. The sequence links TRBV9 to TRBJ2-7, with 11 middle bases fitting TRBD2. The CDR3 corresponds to CASSVVAGGPGYEQYF. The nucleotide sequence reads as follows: TGTGCCAGCAGCGTAGTAGCGGGAGGGCCGGGTTACGAGCAGTACTTC. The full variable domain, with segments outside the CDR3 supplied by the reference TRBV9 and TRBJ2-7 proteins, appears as DSGVTQTPKHLITATGQRVTLRCSPRSGDLSVYWYQQSLDQGLQFLIQYYNGEERAKGNILERFSAQQFPDLHSELNLSSLELGDSALYFCASSVVAGGPGYEQYFGPGTRLTVT.